These 18 T cell receptor beta chains came from one sample sequenced in a study of blood T cells in healthy people across ages. A sample-barcoded 5' primer and a J-beta primer mix were used in a second PCR of about 7 to 12 cycles. TCRdb re-called the 5' RACE reads through MiXCR, storing one row per CDR3 protein. The table shows some 1.4 million distinct CDR3 sequences, with 42% occurring only once. The sequencing input was blood. Every receptor here comes from a woman aged 18-30 years in good health.

The CDR3 region is CASSQDQAGLSYNEQFF. The CDR3 region has the DNA TGTGCCAGCAGCCAAGACCAAGCGGGGCTCTCCTACAATGAGCAGTTCTTC. V usage is TRBV14 and J usage is TRBJ2-1; TRBD2 matches at 7 bases. The CDR3 spans 17 residues. Germline V gives CDR1 SGHDN, CDR2 FVKESK. The V segment lost 0 bases and the J segment 0 bases; nucleotides outside the gene matches: 5.

The CDR3 DNA reads as TGTGCCAGCAGCTTCACGCCCGGGACTAGCGGTCCGAGCTCCTACAATGAGCAGTTCTTC. It specifies CASSFTPGTSGPSSYNEQFF. The chain joins TRBV7-3 to TRBJ2-1, with 11 bases fitting TRBD2. Germline V lookup: CDR1 SGHTA, CDR2 FQGTGA. The junction had 13 bases not matched to a gene; V was cut back by 3 bases and J by 0 bases. This CDR3 spans 20 amino acids.

This clonotype was seen a handful of times. The chain uses TRBV7-2 and TRBJ1-1, with TRBD1 as a possible D gene (5 bases). The CDR3 sequence is 15 residues long. CDR1 is SGHTA and CDR2 is FQGNSA in the germline V gene. The V gene lost 5 bases and the J gene lost 4 bases, with 17 bases spanning the gap. The CDR3 region is CASSLSGLSSTEAFF. In DNA form, the CDR3 reads TGTGCCAGCAGCCTCTCGGGACTTTCCAGCACTGAAGCTTTCTTT.

This clonotype was observed a few times. V is TRBV2 and J is TRBJ2-7; D remains unclear. Trimming removed 4 bases from V and 3 bases from J, with 10 bases in between. CDR3 length: 13 amino acids. The germline CDR1 and CDR2 sequences are SNHLY and FYNNEI. CDR3 region: CASSVSPGYEQYF. In DNA form, the CDR3 reads TGTGCCAGCAGTGTGTCTCCGGGCTACGAGCAGTACTTC.

The chain is built from TRBV20-1 and TRBJ2-4, with TRBD2 matching 16 bases. The J call may be incorrect, as the DNA end agrees better with TRBJ2-5. CDR1 is DFQATT, CDR2 SNEGSKA, per germline (reference sequence). The CDR3 has 21 amino acids. CDR3 nucleotides: TGCAGTGCTACCCTAACCGGTGGGACTAGCGGGAGGGCCCTCCCTTCAGAGACCCAGTACTTC. Translated: CSATLTGGTSGRALPSETQYF.

This clonotype was picked up a small number of times. The chain joins TRBV12-3 or TRBV12-4 to TRBJ2-5; 8 bases are a match to TRBD1. V was pared by 6 bases and J by 5 bases, with 2 bases of the junction left unmatched. There are 12 residues in the CDR3. For the CDR3, the DNA is TGTGCCAGCAGGGACAGGGACGAGACCCAGTACTTC. This sequence encodes CASRDRDETQYF.

This clonotype came up a few times. This chain joins TRBV5-1 and TRBJ1-1, with D unresolved. Germline CDR1 and CDR2: SGHRS and YFSETQ. Trimming took off 4 bases at V and 4 bases at J, with 14 bases between the two ends. The CDR3 loop spans 14 amino acids. This CDR3 is CASSSGDRSTEAFF. The CDR3 coding sequence is TGCGCCAGCAGCAGCGGGGATCGGAGCACTGAAGCTTTCTTT.

The gene calls are TRBV5-5 and TRBJ2-7; TRBD2 matches at 11 bases. Germline loops: CDR1 SGHKS, CDR2 YYEKEE (reference sequence). This CDR3 spans 19 amino acids. Losses at the gene ends were 1 base for V and 4 bases for J; bases not matched to a gene: 16. CDR3 region: CASSLKGGLAEVQRYEQYF. DNA of the CDR3: TGTGCCAGCAGCTTGAAGGGGGGACTAGCGGAAGTTCAAAGGTACGAGCAGTACTTC.

The chain carries TRBV10-2 and TRBJ2-1, with a weak D call TRBD2 (5 bases). V lost 0 bases and J 10 bases, leaving 10 bases between the germline ends. This CDR3 has 13 residues. Germline V gene lookup returns CDR1 WSHSY and CDR2 SAAADI. CDR3 nucleotides: TGCGCCAGCAGTGAGTCGATACCTAGCGAGCAGTTCTTC. Protein: CASSESIPSEQFF.

Only a few counts were recorded for this clonotype. Germline and junction disagree at one end, which may indicate a read error. This rearrangement joins TRBV5-6 to TRBJ2-6; 7 bases match TRBD1. Germline CDR1 and CDR2: SGHDT and YYEEEE. The CDR3 spans 18 residues. CDR3 loop: CASSPWGQSSSGASVLTF. The DNA for the CDR3 is TGTGCCAGCAGCCCTTGGGGACAGTCCTCCTCTGGGGCCAGCGTCCTGACTTTC.

This chain uses TRBV29-1 with TRBJ2-3; perhaps TRBD2 as D (6 bases). The V gene lost 5 bases and the J gene lost 2 bases, with 11 bases spanning the gap. Per germline, CDR1 SQVTM and CDR2 ANQGSEA. CDR3 size: 13 residues. CDR3 loop: CSVKAGFTDTQYF. The CDR3 DNA reads TGCAGCGTTAAAGCGGGTTTCACAGATACGCAGTATTTT.

Here the CDR3 reads CASSLDWQQETQYF. The CDR3 nucleotides are TGTGCCAGCAGCCTGGACTGGCAACAAGAGACCCAGTACTTC. V usage is TRBV12-3 or TRBV12-4 and J usage is TRBJ2-5, with a possible D match to TRBD2 (5 bases). Trimming pared 6 bases from V and 2 bases from J, leaving 13 bases between. The CDR3 is 14 residues long.

This clonotype was recorded at least ten times. The V and J genes are TRBV10-3 and TRBJ2-3; D is perhaps TRBD1 or TRBD2 (5 bases each). V was trimmed by 7 bases and J by 5 bases, leaving 10 bases between them. The CDR3 extends over 12 amino acids. Germline lookup yields CDR1 ENHRY and CDR2 SYGVKD. CDR3 sequence reads: CAITGTKDTQYF. In DNA, the CDR3 is TGTGCCATCACCGGGACGAAAGATACGCAGTATTTT.

The chain has TRBV28 and TRBJ1-5, with a possible D match to TRBD1 (6 bases). V lost 3 bases and J lost 6, with 15 bases in between. The CDR3 totals 15 residues. Looked up from germline, CDR1 is MDHEN and CDR2 is SYDVKM. In DNA, the CDR3 is TGTGCCAGCAGTTTCCAGGGGCGGTACGTTCAGCCCCAGCATTTT. Protein product: CASSFQGRYVQPQHF.

This clonotype has a count of ten or more. The chain recombines TRBV7-2 with TRBJ2-3; the D is unclear. Germline V gives CDR1 SGHTA, CDR2 FQGNSA. The CDR3 loop spans 14 amino acids. Trimming pared 5 bases from V and 0 bases from J, leaving 9 bases between. CDR3 bases: TGTGCCAGCAGCCCCATGACTAGCACAGATACGCAGTATTTT. Protein sequence: CASSPMTSTDTQYF. Looking up the rest from reference TRBV7-2 and TRBJ2-3 gives the full variable domain: GAGVSQSPSNKVTEKGKDVELRCDPISGHTALYWYRQSLGQGLEFLIYFQGNSAPDKSGLPSDRFSAERTGGSVSTLTIQRTQQEDSAVYLCASSPMTSTDTQYFGPGTRLTVL.

V usage is TRBV30 and J usage is TRBJ2-2; TRBD2 matches 7 bases. V lost 0 bases to trimming and J lost 1 base; unmatched junction nucleotides: 5. The CDR3 length is 16 residues. Germline-derived CDR1 and CDR2 are GTSNPN and SVGIG (reference sequence). CDR3 in amino acids: CAWSVGLAVNTGELFF. The CDR3, as DNA: TGTGCCTGGAGTGTAGGGCTAGCGGTGAACACCGGGGAGCTGTTTTTT.

This chain connects TRBV24-1 to TRBJ2-1, with TRBD1 matching over 11 bases. The CDR3 extends over 17 amino acids. Trimming cost V 3 bases and J 8 bases; bases outside gene matches: 11. Germline assignment: CDR1 KGHDR and CDR2 SFDVKD. CDR3 coding DNA: TGTGCCACCAGTGATCCACCCGGACAGGGGGCGCGTGATGAGCAGTTCTTC. Translating it yields CATSDPPGQGARDEQFF.

This clonotype showed up just a few times. The rearrangement joins TRBV6-2 or TRBV6-3 to TRBJ1-4, with 7 bases fitting TRBD1. This CDR3 has 16 amino acids. J lost 8 bases, V lost 4 bases, and 13 bases had no gene match. The germline gives CDR1 MNHEY, CDR2 SVGEGT. CDR3 DNA: TGTGCCAGCAGTTCCCTCAGGGGGAGTTCGAGAGAAAAACTGTTTTTT. It is translated as CASSSLRGSSREKLFF.